This T cell receptor (beta chain) was found in a study of beta chain features in type 1 diabetes. In the study overall: In age, gender and cell yields, patients were similar to healthy donors.

The entirety of the isolated RNA underwent reverse transcription, so expressed TCRB transcripts were sequenced. An average roughly 3.3 million reads came from naive, central memory and regulatory T cell samples. Assay used: immunoSEQ multiplex PCR; TCRdb lists only in-frame clones, some missing. Of 300,000 to 400,000 clones in the sample, approximately 8% were seen once. Germline V gene sequence: CDR1 MDHEN, CDR2 SYDVKM. The CDR3 is made up of 12 amino acids. V dropped 6 bases and J dropped 7; count of bases not matched to a gene: 4. General study points: A closer apparent resemblance between naive, central memory and Treg TCRB repertoires was seen in patients than in healthy donors.

Via CD45RO/CCR7/CD25/CD127/CD95/CD27, cells of the CD4+ naive, central memory, regulatory and stem cell-like memory subsets were sorted. This clone has a handful of counts. Its antigen is unidentified. This specimen includes other DNA sequences encoding the same CDR3. The sequence derives from a young woman in good health. Sequencing used central memory CD4+ T cells from blood. The J gene is TRBJ2-7, the V gene TRBV28; TRBD1 agrees at 9 bases. The CDR3 is CASRDRGYEQYF. As DNA, the CDR3 is TGTGCCAGCAGGGACAGGGGCTATGAGCAGTACTTC.